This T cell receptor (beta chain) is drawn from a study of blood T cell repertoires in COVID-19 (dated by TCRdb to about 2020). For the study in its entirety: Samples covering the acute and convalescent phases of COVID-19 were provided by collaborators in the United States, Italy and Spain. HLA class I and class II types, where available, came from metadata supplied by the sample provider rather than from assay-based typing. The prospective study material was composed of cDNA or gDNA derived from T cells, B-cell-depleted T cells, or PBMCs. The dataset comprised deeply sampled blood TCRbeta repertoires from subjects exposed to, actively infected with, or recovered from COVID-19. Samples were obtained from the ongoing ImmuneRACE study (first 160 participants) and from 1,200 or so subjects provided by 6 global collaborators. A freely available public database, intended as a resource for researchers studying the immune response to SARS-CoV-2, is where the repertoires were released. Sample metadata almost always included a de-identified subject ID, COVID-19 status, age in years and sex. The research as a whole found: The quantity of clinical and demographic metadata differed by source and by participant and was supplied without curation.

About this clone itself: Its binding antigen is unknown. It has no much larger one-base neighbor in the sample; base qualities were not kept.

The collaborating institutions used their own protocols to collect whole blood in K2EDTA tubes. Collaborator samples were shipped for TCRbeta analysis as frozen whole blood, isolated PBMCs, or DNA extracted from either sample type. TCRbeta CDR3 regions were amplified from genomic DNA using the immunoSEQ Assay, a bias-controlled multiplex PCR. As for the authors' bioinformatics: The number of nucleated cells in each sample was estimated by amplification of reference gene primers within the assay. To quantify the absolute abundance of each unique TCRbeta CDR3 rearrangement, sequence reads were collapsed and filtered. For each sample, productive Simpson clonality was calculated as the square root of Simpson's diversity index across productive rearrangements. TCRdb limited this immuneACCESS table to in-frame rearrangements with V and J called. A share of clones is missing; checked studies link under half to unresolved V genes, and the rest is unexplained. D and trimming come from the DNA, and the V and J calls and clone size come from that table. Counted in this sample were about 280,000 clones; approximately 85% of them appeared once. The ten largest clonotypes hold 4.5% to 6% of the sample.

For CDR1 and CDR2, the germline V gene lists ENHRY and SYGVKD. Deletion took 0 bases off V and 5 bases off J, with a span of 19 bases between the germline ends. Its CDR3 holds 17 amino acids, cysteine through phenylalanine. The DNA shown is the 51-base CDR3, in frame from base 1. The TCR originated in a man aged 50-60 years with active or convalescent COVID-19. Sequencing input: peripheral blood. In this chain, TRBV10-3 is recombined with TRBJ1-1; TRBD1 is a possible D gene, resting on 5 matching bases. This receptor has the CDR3 CAISESTLPRGGTEAFF. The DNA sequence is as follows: TGTGCCATCAGTGAGTCGACCCTCCCGAGGGGAGGGACTGAAGCTTTCTTT.